These 19 T cell receptor beta chains share one sample of origin, sequenced in a study of technical replicates of blood from a handful of donors. Some clones are missing from TCRdb's copy, which holds only in-frame ones; the method was immunoSEQ multiplex PCR. The sample contains approximately 88,000 clones, approximately 96% of which appear only once. The specimen was T cells isolated from PBMCs. The source of these receptors is a human donor in good health.

V usage is TRBV27 and J usage is TRBJ1-5, with D perhaps TRBD1 (5 bases). V lost 2 bases to trimming and J lost 0 bases, with 8 bases between them. This CDR3 has 15 amino acids. Germline V gives CDR1 MNHEY, CDR2 SMNVEV (reference sequence). The CDR3 here is CASSLKGYSNQPQHF. The CDR3 nucleotides read TGTGCCAGCAGTTTAAAGGGGTATAGCAATCAGCCCCAGCATTTT.

The V and J genes are TRBV5-1 and TRBJ1-4; the match to TRBD1 covers 10 bases. Per germline, CDR1 SGHRS and CDR2 YFSETQ. Unmatched junction bases numbered 9, after V lost 7 bases and J lost 6 bases. The CDR3 extends over 15 amino acids. In nucleotides, the CDR3 is TGCGCCAGCTCCGGGACAGGGGTATGGGATGAAAAACTGTTTTTT. As protein: CASSGTGVWDEKLFF.

The V gene is TRBV5-6, the J gene TRBJ2-1, with D possibly matching TRBD1 (5 bases). Trimming removed 1 base from V and 1 base from J, with 12 bases in between. Germline lookup yields CDR1 SGHDT and CDR2 YYEEEE. The length of the CDR3 is 16 residues. The CDR3 DNA follows: TGTGCCAGCAGCTTGCCTTCGTCAGGGTCCTACAATGAGCAGTTCTTC. Encoded protein: CASSLPSSGSYNEQFF.

CDR3 protein: CASSFRTGGHYGRADTQYF. The CDR3 region has the DNA TGTGCCAGCAGCTTTAGGACAGGGGGCCACTATGGTCGGGCAGATACGCAGTATTTT. The chain employs TRBV2 and TRBJ2-3; 11 nucleotides line up with TRBD1. This CDR3 has 19 amino acids. The V gene's germline CDR1 is SNHLY and CDR2 FYNNEI. V lost 6 bases, J lost 4 bases, and 18 bases stayed unmatched.

This chain joins TRBV6-1 and TRBJ1-5, with D unclear. Germline loops: CDR1 MNHNS, CDR2 SASEGT. This CDR3 is built from 12 residues. V gave up 6 bases and J gave up 5 bases, with 8 bases separating them. CDR3: CASSLDYQPQHF. The DNA for the CDR3 is TGTGCCAGCAGCCTGGACTATCAGCCCCAGCATTTT.

The rearrangement links TRBV14 to TRBJ2-1, with 14 bases matching TRBD2. Trimming at V came to 9 bases and at J to 8 bases, leaving 15 bases not matched to a gene. Germline CDR1 and CDR2: SGHDN and FVKESK. The CDR3 has 17 amino acids. The CDR3 region has the DNA TGTGCCAGTGGGGCGGGGACTAGCGGGAGAGGTTTCCATGAGCAGTTCTTC. Its protein product is CASGAGTSGRGFHEQFF.

J is TRBJ2-7 and V is TRBV27; 7 bases agree with TRBD1. J gave up 3 bases and V 4 bases, and 9 bases lay outside the gene matches. Germline CDR1 MNHEY, CDR2 SMNVEV (reference sequence). The CDR3 has 15 residues. CDR3 protein: CASSWETGSVYEQYF. The CDR3 bases are TGTGCCAGCAGTTGGGAGACAGGGTCGGTCTACGAGCAGTACTTC.

V is TRBV11-3 and J is TRBJ2-1; D gene uncertain. The CDR3 is made up of 14 amino acids. The germline CDR1 and CDR2 sequences are SGHNT and YENEEA. V lost 2 bases to trimming and J lost 2 bases, with 7 bases between them. In nucleotides, the CDR3 is TGTGCCAGCAGCTTAAGCGCAGCCTACAATGAGCAGTTCTTC. Translated: CASSLSAAYNEQFF. Drawing the rest from reference TRBV11-3 and TRBJ2-1, the complete variable domain is EAGVVQSPRYKIIEKKQPVAFWCNPISGHNTLYWYLQNLGQGPELLIRYENEEAVDDSQLPKDRFSAERLKGVDSTLKIQPAELGDSAVYLCASSLSAAYNEQFFGPGTRLTVL.

The chain uses TRBV10-1 and TRBJ2-1; 11 positions agree with TRBD1. Trimming removed 1 base from V and 9 bases from J; junction bases left unmatched: 11. CDR3 length: 17 amino acids. Germline-derived CDR1 and CDR2 are WNHNN and SYGVQD (reference sequence). CDR3 in DNA: TGCGCCAGCAGTGAGTGTGGTGGGACAGGGGGAACGGGTGAGCAGTTCTTC. It is translated as CASSECGGTGGTGEQFF.

The V gene is TRBV6-1, the J gene TRBJ1-2, with D perhaps TRBD1 (6 bases). V lost 4 bases and J 4 bases, leaving 13 bases between the germline ends. Germline V gene sequence: CDR1 MNHNS, CDR2 SASEGT. CDR3 length equals 14 residues. DNA of the CDR3: TGTGCCAGCAGTGGGACAGCTTGGGGCTATGGCTACACCTTC. Its protein product is CASSGTAWGYGYTF.

The count of this clone is one. V and J are TRBV6-5 and TRBJ2-1; no clear D. The V and J ends lost 3 bases and 10 bases respectively, with 10 bases between them. Germline-derived CDR1 and CDR2 are MNHEY and SVGAGI. This CDR3 has 12 amino acids. The CDR3 sequence is CASSYSTREQFF. Here the CDR3 DNA reads TGTGCCAGCAGTTATTCTACGCGAGAGCAGTTCTTC.

The rearrangement links TRBV13 to TRBJ2-5; 8 bases match TRBD2. The V and J ends lost 2 bases and 9 bases, in that order; junction bases with no gene match: 2. CDR1 is PRHDT, CDR2 FYEKMQ, per germline (reference sequence). The CDR3 consists of 12 residues. The CDR3, as DNA: TGTGCCAGCAGCTTATCGGGAGGGTCCCAGTACTTC. Residues: CASSLSGGSQYF.

The chain uses TRBV6-1 and TRBJ1-5; 7 bases agree with TRBD1. J lost 0 bases, V lost 4 bases, and 12 bases had no gene match. Germline-derived CDR1 and CDR2 are MNHNS and SASEGT. The CDR3 totals 18 residues. The CDR3 region is CASSANRGGFFSNQPQHF. Here the CDR3 DNA reads TGTGCCAGCAGTGCAAACAGGGGTGGTTTTTTTAGCAATCAGCCCCAGCATTTT.

V and J are TRBV10-1 and TRBJ2-1; TRBD2 matches 9 bases. The CDR3 runs to 16 residues. CDR1 is WNHNN, CDR2 SYGVQD, per germline (reference sequence). V was clipped by 6 bases and J by 2 bases; unmatched bases: 8. The chain's CDR3 is CASSLSAGGTYNEQFF. CDR3 sequence (DNA): TGCGCCAGCAGCTTATCAGCGGGAGGCACCTACAATGAGCAGTTCTTC.

J is TRBJ2-1 and V is TRBV30, with 10 bases matching TRBD2. The J segment lost 7 bases and the V segment lost 5 bases, leaving 8 bases of the junction unmatched. From germline, CDR1 is GTSNPN and CDR2 SVGIG (reference sequence). This CDR3 is 14 amino acids long. The CDR3 here is CAWRTSGAPNEQFF. CDR3 bases: TGTGCCTGGCGAACTAGCGGGGCTCCAAATGAGCAGTTCTTC.

The chain links TRBV9 to TRBJ2-7, with D uncertain. CDR3 size: 13 residues. V shed 1 base and J shed 6 bases, with 11 bases lying between them. Per the germline V gene, CDR1 is SGDLS and CDR2 is YYNGEE. The CDR3: CASSVSRLSEQYF. The CDR3, as DNA: TGTGCCAGCAGCGTAAGCAGGTTGAGCGAGCAGTACTTC.

The chain carries TRBV9 and TRBJ2-7, with a tentative D call TRBD1 (6 bases). CDR1 is SGDLS and CDR2 is YYNGEE in the germline V gene. CDR3 length: 14 residues. Trimming stripped 7 bases from V and 5 bases from J, with 19 bases between. DNA for the CDR3: TGTGCCAGCGCCCTAGCAGCCAACAGGGACGAGCAGTACTTC. Encoded protein: CASALAANRDEQYF.

This CDR3 reads CASSLMGQGGVEQYF. Here the CDR3 DNA reads TGCGCCAGCAGCTTGATGGGACAGGGGGGGGTCGAGCAGTACTTC. The V and J genes are TRBV5-1 and TRBJ2-7, with 11 bases aligning to TRBD1. CDR3 length: 15 amino acids. Germline V gene lookup returns CDR1 SGHRS and CDR2 YFSETQ. Germline trimming cut 1 base from V and 6 bases from J; bases unmatched to any gene: 6.

The DNA for the CDR3 is TGTGCCAGCAGCACGGGACAGGTTGGAGAAAAACTGTTTTTT. Its translation: CASSTGQVGEKLFF. This chain uses TRBV5-6 with TRBJ1-4, with 8 bases matching TRBD1. The CDR3 covers 14 residues. CDR1 and CDR2 from the germline V gene are SGHDT and YYEEEE. After removal of 4 bases from V and 8 bases from J, the junction contained 7 bases not matched to a gene.